Listed below are T cell receptor beta chains from one sample, sequenced in a study of blood T cells in healthy people across ages. MiXCR, applied by TCRdb to the 5' RACE reads, yields one record per CDR3 protein. The sample has 540,000 or so distinct CDR3 sequences, 40% to 55% seen once. The sample consisted of blood. The receptors come from a man aged 80 or over in good health. Both conserved end residues are part of each CDR3. D genes are given only for firm matches. Not all rows give a size; the values are once, few, many and, for expanded clones, a class.

d_call,j_call,v_call,clone_size,cdr3_aa,cdr3_nt
.,TRBJ2-3,TRBV5-6,few,CASSYSTGPTDTQYF,TGTGCCAGCAGTTATTCGACCGGGCCCACAGATACGCAGTATTTT
TRBD1,TRBJ1-5,TRBV6-6,many,CASSRGTGKDQPQHF,TGTGCCAGCAGTAGGGGGACAGGGAAGGATCAGCCCCAGCATTTT
.,TRBJ1-2,TRBV7-2,few,CASSHTETNYGYTF,TGTGCCAGCAGCCATACCGAGACTAACTATGGCTACACCTTC
TRBD2,TRBJ2-1,TRBV6-6,few,CASSDGGRAGEQFF,TGTGCCAGCAGTGACGGCGGGAGGGCCGGTGAGCAGTTCTTC
TRBD1,TRBJ1-1,TRBV29-1,.,CSVWGRGRGQTEAFF,TGCAGCGTCTGGGGTCGGGGCAGGGGGCAGACTGAAGCTTTCTTT
TRBD2,TRBJ2-1,TRBV28,few,CASRVAGGPHEQFF,TGTGCCAGCCGCGTAGCGGGAGGTCCCCATGAGCAGTTCTTC
.,TRBJ1-4,TRBV6-5,many,CASSYLGTTNEKLFF,TGTGCCAGCAGTTACCTGGGCACAACTAATGAAAAACTGTTTTTT
.,TRBJ2-3,TRBV29-1,.,CSVEEPGGLDTQYF,TGCAGCGTTGAAGAGCCCGGGGGCTTAGATACGCAGTATTTT
TRBD2,TRBJ2-7,TRBV9,.,CASSATGTSGAYEQYF,TGTGCCAGCAGCGCTACCGGGACTAGCGGGGCCTACGAGCAGTACTTC
TRBD1,TRBJ2-1,TRBV12-3/TRBV12-4,.,CASSGQGVISYNEQFF,TGTGCCAGCAGCGGACAGGGGGTAATATCCTACAATGAGCAGTTCTTC
.,TRBJ2-7,TRBV20-1,.,CSARDLEGPLHEQYF,TGCAGTGCTAGAGATCTAGAAGGGCCGCTCCACGAGCAGTACTTC
.,TRBJ2-2,TRBV14,.,CASSQGSWAGELFF,TGTGCCAGCAGCCAAGGGTCCTGGGCCGGGGAGCTGTTTTTT
TRBD2,TRBJ2-7,TRBV20-1,.,CSAHGTSGGIYEQYF,TGCAGTGCTCACGGGACTAGCGGGGGGATCTACGAGCAGTACTTC
TRBD1,TRBJ2-7,TRBV12-3/TRBV12-4,.,CASRADRGSYNEQYF,TGTGCCAGCAGAGCGGACAGGGGGTCCTACAATGAGCAGTACTTC